This TCR beta chain originates from a study of cytomegalovirus exposure and HLA in healthy donors. Study details: Unique TCRs from HLA-typed donors, about 78 million of them, were held in an early data release. Overall study findings and caveats: A missense variant in DCLRE1C was later tied to TCR beta V- and J-gene trimming.

The trim removed 5 bases at V and 5 bases at J, leaving 5 bases unmatched. Germline V CDR1 and CDR2: SEHNR, FQNEAQ (reference sequence). The CDR3 is 16 residues long. PCR primers comprised 60 Vbeta and 13 Jbeta primers. Repertoires were generated with immunoSEQ multiplex PCR, while TCRdb's copy carries only in-frame clones and drops some. The sample consists of tens of thousands of clones, 82% of them appearing once. About this clone itself: The antigen remains unidentified.

The sample consisted of PBMCs. V and J are TRBV7-9 and TRBJ2-3; TRBD2 aligns across 15 bases. This receptor was obtained from a man aged 45-65 years in good health and CMV-seronegative. The CDR3 coding sequence is TGTGCCAGCAGCATGGGACTAGCGGGAGGTGGAGATACGCAGTATTTT. Amino acid sequence: CASSMGLAGGGDTQYF.